Listed here is a single TCR beta chain. This CDR3 is built from 13 residues. Trimming removed 8 bases at V and 2 bases at J, with 11 bases between. CDR1 is MDHEN and CDR2 is SYDVKM in the germline V gene. The entry originates in a study of OX40 agonist ivuxolimab in advanced cancers. Overall study: Melanoma, hepatocellular carcinoma, head and neck or renal cell cancer occurred in dose-escalation patients. Partial responses were observed in three patients, of whom one had hepatocellular carcinoma and two had cutaneous melanoma.

TCRdb's copy holds only in-frame clones and misses some; the assay was immunoSEQ multiplex PCR. This sample yields tens of thousands of clones, of which almost 85% are seen a single time; more than 1% belongs to the top ten. This receptor was identified in an adult with an advanced solid tumor such as melanoma, head and neck, liver or kidney cancer. The gene calls are TRBV28 and TRBJ2-3; D is possibly TRBD1 (6 bases). This specimen was CD4+ or CD8+ T cells sorted from blood, taken in a trial of the OX40 agonist ivuxolimab. The CDR3 DNA reads as TGTGCCAGCCGGGACACAGACACAGATACGCAGTATTTT. It translates to CASRDTDTDTQYF.